This TCR beta chain derives from a study of T cells after yellow fever vaccination (dated by TCRdb to between 2018 and 2021). General notes on the study: Libraries from fractions with low cell numbers were prepared with the SMART-Seq v4 Ultra Low Input RNA kit. Bulk TCR alpha and beta repertoires were sequenced longitudinally to track T-cell clones before and after primary and booster YFV17D yellow fever vaccination. Two healthy male donors made up the cohort, one aged 18 to 29 years and the other aged 30 to 40 years. Bulk PBMC replicates and cell subsets were isolated from blood drawn at multiple timepoints before and after both primary and secondary immunization.

On this clonotype itself: Its antigen is still unknown. Base qualities are not provided; no much larger clone lies one nucleotide away.

The label giving this sample's treatment or condition can be read as: live attenuated yellow fever vaccine strain. At every blood-draw timepoint, two biological replicates of bulk PBMCs were collected. PBMCs were isolated from peripheral blood using a standard Ficoll-Paque protocol. TriZol was used to extract RNA from bulk PBMCs, CD4 and CD8 fractions, and dextramer-positive and dextramer-negative fractions. CDR1 and CDR2 are read off the germline V gene as MGHRA and YSYEKL. The junction carries 13 bases between V and J, which are trimmed by 4 bases and 6 bases respectively. From the cysteine through the phenylalanine, the CDR3 covers 14 amino acids. The entry retains the CDR3 DNA only, 42 bases that are in frame from base 1. Findings and caveats that apply to the study as a whole: The secondary T-cell response was found to be weaker but faster than the primary response, with a peak reached on day 5 rather than on day 15. A small fraction of clonotypes appeared in both the CD4 and CD8 compartments, likely as a result of convergent recombination. Because only a couple of donors were included in the study, the extent to which the findings can be generalized is limited. After the booster, most of the clones that had expanded following primary vaccination were detected again (roughly 97% of CD4 and around 90% of CD8), which suggests that memory was broadly maintained. Computational filtering was required because FACS-sorted repertoires could contain abundant contaminating clonotypes from the bulk population.

TCR cDNA was synthesized by 5'RACE template switching, through which a universal primer site and unique molecular identifiers were introduced. cDNA synthesis was primed from both the TCR alpha and TCR beta constant segments. Libraries were amplified in two PCR steps, with sample barcodes and sequencing adapters added in the second step. Libraries were sequenced on Illumina HiSeq 2500 (2x100 bp) or NovaSeq (2x150 bp). As for how the authors treated the data: MIGEC handled demultiplexing of reads and collapsing into UMI consensus sequences, while MiXCR performed V(D)J alignment. Vaccine-responding clonotypes were defined with edgeR using replicate PBMC samples, requiring FDR below 0.01 and a log2 fold change above 5 up to day 15. Bulk clonotypes were assigned CD4 or CD8 identity according to which sequenced CD4 or CD8 repertoire held them at higher abundance. Through fastp at Q25 and MiXCR, TCRdb rebuilt clones from the public reads, retaining in-frame beta chains. Rows are combined by CDR3 protein, so each entry shows the most common genes and DNA. In this record, the V and J calls reflect TCRdb's handling and not the investigators' own analysis. The sample profile shows 300,000 to 350,000 distinct CDR3 sequences; about 8.3% of them were found once. The ten largest account for roughly 15% of the sample.

In this chain, TRBV4-1 is recombined with TRBJ1-3; the D region possibly corresponds to TRBD1 (6 bases align). The sequencing used PBMCs, collected about 49 days after the first yellow fever vaccination. This TCR came from a man between 18 and 35 years old who received the YFV17D yellow fever vaccine. The CDR3 corresponds to CASSRTGLENTIYF. The nucleotides read TGCGCCAGCAGCCGCACAGGGTTGGAAAACACCATATATTTT.